The present T cell receptor (beta chain) was sequenced within a study of T cell changes during pregnancy in multiple sclerosis (dated by TCRdb to about 2019). General notes on the study: The study looked at changes in the T cell repertoire across pregnancy in women with multiple sclerosis.

The receptor library was made with the immunoSEQ multiplex PCR assay. TCRdb retrieved this table from immuneACCESS and kept in-frame rearrangements only. Not all clones are present; in checked studies, unresolved V genes account for under half, and no reason is known for the remainder. For this sample the table gives about 77,000 clones, of which about 93% were detected only once. The ten largest clonotypes hold 2.5% to 3% of the sample. A note on this clone: This receptor's antigen is unknown. No much larger clone is present one base from it, and per-base qualities are unavailable.

V loses 5 bases of germline sequence and J loses 4 bases, and the interval between the two ends is 20 bases. CDR1 and CDR2 were assigned from the germline V gene (reference sequence) as MNHEY and SMNVEV. The CDR3 covers 16 residues, taking in both the cysteine and the phenylalanine. Kept here is only the CDR3 DNA, which spans 48 bases and is read in frame from base 1. This clonotype was sampled from a female donor in good health, enrolled as a control in a pregnancy study. The rearrangement joined TRBV27 to TRBJ1-1; the D gene is possibly TRBD1, with 6 bases matching. This specimen consisted of peripheral blood, obtained after pregnancy. The DNA reads as follows: TGTGCCAGCAGTCAAACACCGGACAGTTTAGGCACTGAAGCTTTCTTT. Translated, it gives CASSQTPDSLGTEAFF.